These T cell receptor beta chains were read from a single sample in a study of blood T cell repertoires in COVID-19. TCRdb keeps only in-frame clones here, not all; method: immunoSEQ multiplex PCR. The sample has about 190,000 clones; about 88% are singletons. The sequencing input was PBMCs or T cells enriched from blood (not recorded which). The origin of the receptors is a woman in her twenties or thirties who had recovered from COVID-19. Both conserved end residues are part of each CDR3.

TRBJ2-1	TRBV9	CASSVAPSGRNYNEQFF
TRBJ1-4	TRBV19	CASSLRPTGANEKLFF
TRBJ2-1	TRBV19	CASSRVLSYNEQFF
TRBJ1-4	TRBV30	CASGTGVVKLFF
TRBJ2-7	TRBV28	CASGAGVWEQYF
TRBJ1-5	TRBV19	CASSNLGGNQPQHF
TRBJ1-2	TRBV5-1	CASSLISGDYGYTF
TRBJ1-6	TRBV30	CAWSVVGHRSGNSPLHF
TRBJ1-2	TRBV9	CASSNSGYGYTF
TRBJ1-5	TRBV5-1	CASSLAGVGNQPQHF
TRBJ2-1	TRBV7-2	CASSRQHNEQFF
TRBJ2-2	TRBV4-1	CASSQDGGFSTGELFF
TRBJ2-1	TRBV4-1	CASSPGQGIPNEQFF
TRBJ1-1	TRBV30	CACPPGTGEGDTEAFF
TRBJ1-6	TRBV6-6	CASSYGQNYNSPLHF
TRBJ2-4	TRBV10-3	CAISEPFTGYGIQYF
TRBJ1-1	TRBV11-2	CASNPTGLNTEAFF
TRBJ1-4	TRBV9	CASSERRGSRANEKLFF
TRBJ2-3	TRBV9	CASSVREGLGTDTQYF
TRBJ2-2	TRBV7-3	CASSFSDFNTGELFF
TRBJ1-2	TRBV28	CASSLLDRELGGYTF
TRBJ2-3	TRBV28	CASSLLFLAGVEDTQYF
TRBJ2-7	TRBV29-1	CSVEREGSSYEQYF
TRBJ2-4	TRBV4-1	CASSPYGTKAGGGNIQYF
TRBJ1-2	TRBV13	CASSLDQGRNGYTF
TRBJ1-1	TRBV19	CASRGTGTGSNTEAFF
TRBJ1-3	TRBV7-2	CASSLGQGAGNTIYF
TRBJ1-5	TRBV19	CASGEWTVEYQPQHF
TRBJ1-5	TRBV19	CASSSSRGDNQPQHF
TRBJ1-1	TRBV2	CASSEALSGSTEAFF
TRBJ1-1	TRBV19	CASSAGGVTEAFF